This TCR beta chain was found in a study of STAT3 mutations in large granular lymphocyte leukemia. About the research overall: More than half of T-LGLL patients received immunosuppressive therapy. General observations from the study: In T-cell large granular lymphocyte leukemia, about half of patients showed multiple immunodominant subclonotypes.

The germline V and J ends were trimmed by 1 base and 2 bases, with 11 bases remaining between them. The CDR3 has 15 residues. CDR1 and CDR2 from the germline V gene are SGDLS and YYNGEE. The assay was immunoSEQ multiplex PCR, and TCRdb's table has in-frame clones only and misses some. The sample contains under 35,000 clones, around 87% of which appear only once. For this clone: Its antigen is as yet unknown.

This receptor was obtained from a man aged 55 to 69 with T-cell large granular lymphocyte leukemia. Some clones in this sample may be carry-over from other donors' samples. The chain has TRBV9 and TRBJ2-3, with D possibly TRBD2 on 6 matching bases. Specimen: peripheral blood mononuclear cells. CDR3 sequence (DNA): TGTGCCAGCAGCGTACGGCGGGACCCCACAGATACGCAGTATTTT. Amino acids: CASSVRRDPTDTQYF. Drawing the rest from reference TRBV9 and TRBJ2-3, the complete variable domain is DSGVTQTPKHLITATGQRVTLRCSPRSGDLSVYWYQQSLDQGLQFLIQYYNGEERAKGNILERFSAQQFPDLHSELNLSSLELGDSALYFCASSVRRDPTDTQYFGPGTRLTVL.